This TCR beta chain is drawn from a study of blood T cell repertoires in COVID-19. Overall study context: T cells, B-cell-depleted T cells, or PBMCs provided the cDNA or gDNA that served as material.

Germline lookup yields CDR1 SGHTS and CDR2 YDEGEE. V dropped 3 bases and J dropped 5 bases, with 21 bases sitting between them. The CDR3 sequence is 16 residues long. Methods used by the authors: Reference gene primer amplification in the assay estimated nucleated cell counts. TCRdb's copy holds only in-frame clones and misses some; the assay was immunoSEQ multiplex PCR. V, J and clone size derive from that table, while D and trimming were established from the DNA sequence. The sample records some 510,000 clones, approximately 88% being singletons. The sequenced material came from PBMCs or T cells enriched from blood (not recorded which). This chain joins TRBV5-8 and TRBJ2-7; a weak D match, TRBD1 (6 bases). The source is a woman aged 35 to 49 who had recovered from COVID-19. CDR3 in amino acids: CASSSGQRSMGNEQYF. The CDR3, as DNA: TGTGCCAGCAGCTCAGGACAGAGAAGCATGGGGAACGAGCAGTACTTC. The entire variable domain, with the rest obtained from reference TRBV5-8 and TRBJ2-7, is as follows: EAGVTQSPTHLIKTRGQQATLRCSPISGHTSVYWYQQALGLGLQFLLWYDEGEERNRGNFPPRFSGRQFPNYSSELNVNALELEDSALYLCASSSGQRSMGNEQYFGPGTRLTVT.